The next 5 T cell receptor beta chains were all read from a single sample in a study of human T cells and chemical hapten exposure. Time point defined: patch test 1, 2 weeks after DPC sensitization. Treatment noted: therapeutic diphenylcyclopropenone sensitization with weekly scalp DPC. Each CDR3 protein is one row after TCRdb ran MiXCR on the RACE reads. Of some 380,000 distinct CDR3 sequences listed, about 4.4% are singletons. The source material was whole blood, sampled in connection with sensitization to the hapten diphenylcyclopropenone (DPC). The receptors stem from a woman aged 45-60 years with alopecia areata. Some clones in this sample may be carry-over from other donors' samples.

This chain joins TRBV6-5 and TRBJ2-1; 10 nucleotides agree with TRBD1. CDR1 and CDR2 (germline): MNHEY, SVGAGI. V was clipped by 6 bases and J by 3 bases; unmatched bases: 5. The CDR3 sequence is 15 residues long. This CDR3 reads CASSRGQGYYNEQFF. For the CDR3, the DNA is TGTGCCAGCAGCCGGGGACAGGGGTACTACAATGAGCAGTTCTTC.

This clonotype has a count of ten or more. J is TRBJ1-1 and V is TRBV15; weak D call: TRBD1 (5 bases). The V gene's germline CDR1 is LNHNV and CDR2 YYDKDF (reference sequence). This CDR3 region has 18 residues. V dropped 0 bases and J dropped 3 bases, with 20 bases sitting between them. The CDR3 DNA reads TGTGCCACCAGCAGAGATGTGTCGCAGGGCGGGGGATACACTGAAGCTTTCTTT. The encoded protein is CATSRDVSQGGGYTEAFF.

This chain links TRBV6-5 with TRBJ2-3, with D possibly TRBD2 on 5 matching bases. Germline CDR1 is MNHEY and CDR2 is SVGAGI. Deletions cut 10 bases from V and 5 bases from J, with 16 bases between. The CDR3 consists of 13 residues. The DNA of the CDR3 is TGTGCCACCCGTCCCATGGGGAGAGATACGCAGTATTTT. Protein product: CATRPMGRDTQYF.

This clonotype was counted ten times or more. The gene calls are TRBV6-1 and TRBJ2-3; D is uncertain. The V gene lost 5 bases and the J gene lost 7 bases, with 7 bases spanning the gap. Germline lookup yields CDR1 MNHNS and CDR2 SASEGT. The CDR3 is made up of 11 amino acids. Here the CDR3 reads CASSLEYTQYF. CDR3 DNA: TGTGCCAGCAGTTTAGAGTATACGCAGTATTTT.

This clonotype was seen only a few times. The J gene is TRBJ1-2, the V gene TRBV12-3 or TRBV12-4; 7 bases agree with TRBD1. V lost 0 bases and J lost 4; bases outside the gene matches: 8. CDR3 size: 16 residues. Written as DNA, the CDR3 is TGTGCCAGCAGTTTAGCGTTACAGGGGTTCAGCTATGGCTACACCTTC. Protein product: CASSLALQGFSYGYTF.